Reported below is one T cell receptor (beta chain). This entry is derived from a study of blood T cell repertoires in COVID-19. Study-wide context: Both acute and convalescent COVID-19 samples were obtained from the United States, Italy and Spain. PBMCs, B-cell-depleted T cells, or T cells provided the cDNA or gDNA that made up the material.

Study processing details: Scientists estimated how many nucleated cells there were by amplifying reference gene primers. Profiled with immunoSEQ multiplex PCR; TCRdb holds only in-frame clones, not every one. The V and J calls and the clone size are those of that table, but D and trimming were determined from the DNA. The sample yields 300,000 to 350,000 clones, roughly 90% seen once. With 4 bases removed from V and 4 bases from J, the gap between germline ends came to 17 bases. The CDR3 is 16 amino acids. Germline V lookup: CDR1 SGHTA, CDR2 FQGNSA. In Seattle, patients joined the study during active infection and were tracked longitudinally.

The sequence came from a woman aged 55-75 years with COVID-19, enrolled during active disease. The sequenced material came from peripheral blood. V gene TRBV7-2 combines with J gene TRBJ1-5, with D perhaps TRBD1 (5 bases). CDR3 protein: CASSSEEGPRNQPQHF. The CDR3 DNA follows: TGTGCCAGCAGCTCCGAGGAGGGGCCACGAAATCAGCCCCAGCATTTT. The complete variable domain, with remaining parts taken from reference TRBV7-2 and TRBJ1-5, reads GAGVSQSPSNKVTEKGKDVELRCDPISGHTALYWYRQSLGQGLEFLIYFQGNSAPDKSGLPSDRFSAERTGGSVSTLTIQRTQQEDSAVYLCASSSEEGPRNQPQHFGDGTRLSIL.